Listed below are T cell receptor beta chains from one sample, sequenced in a study of CD8+ T cells in alopecia areata. Sequenced by immunoSEQ multiplex PCR; TCRdb stores in-frame clones only, minus some. The profile shows 150,000 to 200,000 clones, 64% of them singletons. Sequences were derived from CD4+ T cells sorted from blood, sampled around week 50, from a patient treated with tofacitinib. These receptors were collected from a human donor with alopecia areata. Both conserved end residues are part of each CDR3. The D gene is left open where the match is weak.

D gene	V gene	J gene	CDR3 DNA	CDR3 protein
-	TRBV29-1	TRBJ1-1	TGCAGCGTCGCCCGACAGGAGAACACTGAAGCTTTCTTT	CSVARQENTEAFF
-	TRBV6-5	TRBJ2-1	TGTGCCAGCTCCCGACAGAGCCTTAATGAGCAGTTCTTC	CASSRQSLNEQFF
TRBD2	TRBV4-3	TRBJ2-7	TGCGCCAGCAGCCGGAATAGCGGGGGATACGAGCAGTACTTC	CASSRNSGGYEQYF
-	TRBV30	TRBJ2-6	TGTGCCTGGAGTGCGGGGGCTGGGGCCAACGTCCTGACTTTC	CAWSAGAGANVLTF
-	TRBV29-1	TRBJ1-1	TGCAGCGTTGATACAGGATATCACACTGAAGCTTTCTTT	CSVDTGYHTEAFF
-	TRBV11-2	TRBJ2-7	TGTGCCAGCAGCCGACCTGCTCCAGAAGCCGCGCAGTACTTC	CASSRPAPEAAQYF
-	TRBV5-1	TRBJ2-7	TGCGCCAGCAGCTTGGCCGGGGGACCTCGATACGAGCAGTACTTC	CASSLAGGPRYEQYF
-	TRBV25-1	TRBJ2-5	TGTGCCAGCAGTGATGTGAGGGGGTCATACTTC	CASSDVRGSYF
-	TRBV6-1	TRBJ1-5	TGTGCCAGCGATGGACTAATTAGCAATCAGCCCCAGCATTTT	CASDGLISNQPQHF
-	TRBV5-1	TRBJ2-7	TGCGCCAGCAGCTTGGTTCCGGGGGGCCTCTCCTACGAGCAGTACTTC	CASSLVPGGLSYEQYF
-	TRBV7-9	TRBJ2-1	TGTGCCAGCAGCTTAGAAGTACCCCCGTTCATTCAGTTCTTC	CASSLEVPPFIQFF
-	TRBV27	TRBJ1-1	TGTGCCACCTCCGGGACAACGAACACTGAAGCTTTCTTT	CATSGTTNTEAFF
-	TRBV5-4	TRBJ1-4	TGTGCCAGCAGCTTGGATGCAACTAATGAAAAACTGTTTTTT	CASSLDATNEKLFF
-	TRBV6-1	TRBJ2-1	TGTGCCAGCAGTGTGGGAGCGTACAATGAGCAGTTCTTC	CASSVGAYNEQFF
-	TRBV19	TRBJ2-1	TGTGCCAGTAGTGTTACGGGGCTAAACAATGAGCAGTTCTTC	CASSVTGLNNEQFF